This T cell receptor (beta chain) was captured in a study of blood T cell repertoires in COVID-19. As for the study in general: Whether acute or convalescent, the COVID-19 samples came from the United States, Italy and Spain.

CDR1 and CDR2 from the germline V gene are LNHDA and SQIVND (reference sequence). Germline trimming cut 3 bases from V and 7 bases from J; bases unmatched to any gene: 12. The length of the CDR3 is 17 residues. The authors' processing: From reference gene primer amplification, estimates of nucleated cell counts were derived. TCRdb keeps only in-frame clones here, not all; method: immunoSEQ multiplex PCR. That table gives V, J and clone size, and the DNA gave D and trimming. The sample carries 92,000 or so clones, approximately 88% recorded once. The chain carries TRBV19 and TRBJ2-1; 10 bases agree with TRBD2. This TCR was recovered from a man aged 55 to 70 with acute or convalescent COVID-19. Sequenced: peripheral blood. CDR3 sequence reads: CASSIGGTSGIGNEQFF. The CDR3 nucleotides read TGTGCCAGTAGTATTGGGGGAACTAGCGGGATCGGAAATGAGCAGTTCTTC.